The clone carrying this TCR beta chain was picked up many times. There were TCR beta CDR3 regions amplified from RNA transcripts. First-round RT-PCR of the TCR CDR3 relied on the HTBI primer set. TCRdb analysed the multiplex PCR reads with MiXCR anew, one entry per CDR3 protein. The data show a few hundred thousand distinct CDR3 sequences, about a sixth seen once. Any patient presenting with uncontrolled infection, other autoimmune disease, pregnancy or lactation was left out. The data are from a study of T cells in Graves' hyperthyroidism and ophthalmopathy. Trimming took 5 bases from V and 2 from J, leaving 16 bases between them. The length of the CDR3 is 15 residues. Germline loops: CDR1 SGHTA, CDR2 FQGNSA.

The sequenced sample was blood. The chain recombines TRBV7-2 with TRBJ2-7; possibly TRBD2 for D (6 bases). The clonotype was recovered from a woman between 40 and 50 years old with Graves' ophthalmopathy. Here the CDR3 reads CASSPFGEVTYEQYF. The CDR3 DNA follows: TGTGCCAGCAGCCCCTTTGGGGAGGTAACCTACGAGCAGTACTTC.